This T cell receptor beta chain was recovered during a study of OX40 agonist ivuxolimab in advanced cancers. This table comes from immunoSEQ multiplex PCR, and its TCRdb copy is limited to in-frame clones, with some not included. The table has over 95,000 clones, more than 95% seen once; the top ten hold 2%. V gave up 3 bases and J gave up 8 bases; unmatched junction bases: 1. The CDR3 loop spans 12 amino acids. CDR1 and CDR2 (germline): LNHDA, SQIVND (reference sequence). The chain is built from TRBV19 and TRBJ2-1; 7 bases are a match to TRBD2. Sequencing used CD4+ or CD8+ T cells sorted from blood, obtained in a trial of the OX40 agonist ivuxolimab. This TCR was sampled from an adult with an advanced solid tumor such as melanoma, head and neck, liver or kidney cancer. In DNA form, the CDR3 reads TGTGCCAGTAGTATGGCGGGGGATGAGCAGTTCTTC. Amino acids: CASSMAGDEQFF.